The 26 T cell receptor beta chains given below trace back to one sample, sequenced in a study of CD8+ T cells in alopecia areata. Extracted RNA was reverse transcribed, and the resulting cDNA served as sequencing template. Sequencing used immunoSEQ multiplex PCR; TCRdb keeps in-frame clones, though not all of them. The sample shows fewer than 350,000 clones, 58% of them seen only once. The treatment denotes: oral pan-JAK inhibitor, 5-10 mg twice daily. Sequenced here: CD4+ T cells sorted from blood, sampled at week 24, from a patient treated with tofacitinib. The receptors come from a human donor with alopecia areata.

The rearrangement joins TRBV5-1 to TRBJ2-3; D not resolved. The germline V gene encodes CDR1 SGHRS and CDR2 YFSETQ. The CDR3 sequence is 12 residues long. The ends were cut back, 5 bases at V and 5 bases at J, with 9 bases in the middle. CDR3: CASSFLGDTQYF. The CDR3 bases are TGCGCCAGCAGTTTCTTAGGAGATACGCAGTATTTT.

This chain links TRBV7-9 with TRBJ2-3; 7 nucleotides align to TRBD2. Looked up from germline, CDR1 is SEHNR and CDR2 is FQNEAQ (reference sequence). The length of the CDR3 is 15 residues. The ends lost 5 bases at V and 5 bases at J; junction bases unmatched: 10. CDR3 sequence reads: CASSPLAGVGDTQYF. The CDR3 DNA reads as TGTGCCAGCAGCCCCCTGGCGGGGGTAGGAGATACGCAGTATTTT.

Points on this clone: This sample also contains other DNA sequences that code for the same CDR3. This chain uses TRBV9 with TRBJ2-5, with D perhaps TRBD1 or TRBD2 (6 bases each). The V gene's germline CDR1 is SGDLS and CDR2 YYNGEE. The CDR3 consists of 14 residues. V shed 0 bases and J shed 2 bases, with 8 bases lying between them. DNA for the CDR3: TGTGCCAGCAGCGTAGGGGGGGCGCAAGAGACCCAGTACTTC. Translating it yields CASSVGGAQETQYF. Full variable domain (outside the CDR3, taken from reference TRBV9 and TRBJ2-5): DSGVTQTPKHLITATGQRVTLRCSPRSGDLSVYWYQQSLDQGLQFLIQYYNGEERAKGNILERFSAQQFPDLHSELNLSSLELGDSALYFCASSVGGAQETQYFGPGTRLLVL.

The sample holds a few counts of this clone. The CDR3 nucleotides read TGCAGCGTTGCCGGCCTGGTTACAGATACGCAGTATTTT. Its translation: CSVAGLVTDTQYF. V gene TRBV29-1 combines with J gene TRBJ2-3; D is uncertain. The CDR3 spans 13 residues. Germline V gives CDR1 SQVTM, CDR2 ANQGSEA. The V end lost 4 bases, the J end lost 3 bases, and 11 bases lay between the germline ends.

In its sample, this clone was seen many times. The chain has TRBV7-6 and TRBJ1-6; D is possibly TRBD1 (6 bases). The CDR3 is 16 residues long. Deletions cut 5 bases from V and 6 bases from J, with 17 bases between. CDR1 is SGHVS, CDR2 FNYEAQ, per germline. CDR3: CASSRTAPGSNSPLHF. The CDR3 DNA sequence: TGTGCCAGCAGCCGGACAGCCCCGGGAAGTAATTCACCCCTCCACTTT.

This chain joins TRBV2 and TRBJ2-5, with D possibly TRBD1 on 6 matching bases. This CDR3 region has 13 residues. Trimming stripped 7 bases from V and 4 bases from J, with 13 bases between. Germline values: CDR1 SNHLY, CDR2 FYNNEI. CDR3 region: CASNRAEIETQYF. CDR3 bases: TGTGCCAGCAACAGGGCGGAAATAGAGACCCAGTACTTC.

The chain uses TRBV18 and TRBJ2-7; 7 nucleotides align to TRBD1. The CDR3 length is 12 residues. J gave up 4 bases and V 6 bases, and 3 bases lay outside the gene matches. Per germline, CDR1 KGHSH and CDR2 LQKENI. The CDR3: CASSGTVYEQYF. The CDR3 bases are TGTGCCAGCTCGGGGACAGTGTACGAGCAGTACTTC.

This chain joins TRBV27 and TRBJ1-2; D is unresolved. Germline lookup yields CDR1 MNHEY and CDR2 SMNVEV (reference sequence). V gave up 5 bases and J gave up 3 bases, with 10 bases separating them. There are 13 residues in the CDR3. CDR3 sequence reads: CASSPGRDYGYTF. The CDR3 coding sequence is TGTGCCAGCAGTCCGGGTAGAGACTATGGCTACACCTTC.

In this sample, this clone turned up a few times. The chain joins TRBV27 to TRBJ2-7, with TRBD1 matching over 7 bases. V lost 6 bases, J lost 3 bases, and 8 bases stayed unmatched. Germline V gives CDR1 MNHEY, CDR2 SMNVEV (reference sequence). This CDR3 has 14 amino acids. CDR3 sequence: CASRPDRVGYEQYF. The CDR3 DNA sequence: TGTGCCAGCAGACCCGACAGGGTAGGCTACGAGCAGTACTTC.

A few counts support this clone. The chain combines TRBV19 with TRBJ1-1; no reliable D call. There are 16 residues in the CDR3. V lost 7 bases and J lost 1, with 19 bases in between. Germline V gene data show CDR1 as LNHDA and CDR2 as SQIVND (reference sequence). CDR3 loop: CASIIGGTLRNTEAFF. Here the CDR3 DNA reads TGTGCCAGTATAATAGGAGGAACGTTACGGAACACTGAAGCTTTCTTT.

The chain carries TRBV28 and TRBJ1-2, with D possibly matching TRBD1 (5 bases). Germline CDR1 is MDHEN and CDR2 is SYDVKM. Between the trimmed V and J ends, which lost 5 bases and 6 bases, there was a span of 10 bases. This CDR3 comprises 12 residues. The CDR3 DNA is TGTGCCAGCAGTACCCGAGGGGATGGCTACACCTTC. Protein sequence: CASSTRGDGYTF.

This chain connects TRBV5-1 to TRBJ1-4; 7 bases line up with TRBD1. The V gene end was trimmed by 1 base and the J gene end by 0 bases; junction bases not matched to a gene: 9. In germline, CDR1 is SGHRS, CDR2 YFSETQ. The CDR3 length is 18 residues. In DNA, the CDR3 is TGCGCCAGCAGCTTGAGACAGGGCGGACTCGCAACTAATGAAAAACTGTTTTTT. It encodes CASSLRQGGLATNEKLFF. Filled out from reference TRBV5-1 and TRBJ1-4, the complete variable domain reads KAGVTQTPRYLIKTRGQQVTLSCSPISGHRSVSWYQQTPGQGLQFLFEYFSETQRNKGNFPGRFSGRQFSNSRSEMNVSTLELGDSALYLCASSLRQGGLATNEKLFFGSGTQLSVL.

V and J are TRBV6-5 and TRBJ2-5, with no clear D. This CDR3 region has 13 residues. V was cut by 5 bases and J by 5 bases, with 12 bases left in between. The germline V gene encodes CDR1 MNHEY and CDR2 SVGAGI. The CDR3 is CASSRGRRETQYF. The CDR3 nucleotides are TGTGCCAGCAGTCGTGGGCGTCGGGAGACCCAGTACTTC.

The CDR3 DNA reads as TGTGCCAGCAGCTTGGGAACAGGGGCCTACGAGCAGTACTTC. Its translation: CASSLGTGAYEQYF. The chain couples TRBV5-6 to TRBJ2-7; TRBD1 aligns across 7 bases. CDR3 length: 14 residues. Trimming removed 0 bases from V and 2 bases from J; junction bases left unmatched: 2. CDR1 is SGHDT, CDR2 YYEEEE, per germline.

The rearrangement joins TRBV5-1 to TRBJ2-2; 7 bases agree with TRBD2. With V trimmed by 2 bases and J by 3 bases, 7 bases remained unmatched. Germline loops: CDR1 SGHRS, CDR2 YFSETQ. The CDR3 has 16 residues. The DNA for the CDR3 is TGCGCCAGCAGCTTATCCCCAGGGAGGGACACCGGGGAGCTGTTTTTT. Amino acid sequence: CASSLSPGRDTGELFF.

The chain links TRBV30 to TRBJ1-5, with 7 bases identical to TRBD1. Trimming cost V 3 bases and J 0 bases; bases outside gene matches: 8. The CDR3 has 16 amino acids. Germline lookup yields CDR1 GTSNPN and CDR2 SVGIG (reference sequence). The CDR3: CAWSSGDSYSNQPQHF. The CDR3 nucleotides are TGTGCCTGGAGCTCAGGGGACAGCTATAGCAATCAGCCCCAGCATTTT.

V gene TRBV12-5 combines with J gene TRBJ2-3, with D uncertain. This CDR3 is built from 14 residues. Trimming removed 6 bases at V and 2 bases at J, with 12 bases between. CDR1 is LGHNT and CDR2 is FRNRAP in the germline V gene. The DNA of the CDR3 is TGTGCTAGTGGCCCCGCCTCGACCACAGATACGCAGTATTTT. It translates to CASGPASTTDTQYF.

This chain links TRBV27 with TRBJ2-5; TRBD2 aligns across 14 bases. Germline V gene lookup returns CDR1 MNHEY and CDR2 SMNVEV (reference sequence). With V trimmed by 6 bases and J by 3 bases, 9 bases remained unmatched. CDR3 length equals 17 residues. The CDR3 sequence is CASRRLWTSGGKETQYF. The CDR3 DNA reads TGTGCCAGCAGGAGGCTCTGGACTAGCGGGGGGAAAGAGACCCAGTACTTC.

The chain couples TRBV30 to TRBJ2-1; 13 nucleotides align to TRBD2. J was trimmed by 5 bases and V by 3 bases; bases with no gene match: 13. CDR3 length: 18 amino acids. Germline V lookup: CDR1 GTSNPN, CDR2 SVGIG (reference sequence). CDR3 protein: CAWRQLAGGQGGNNEQFF. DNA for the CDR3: TGTGCCTGGAGGCAACTAGCGGGGGGGCAGGGCGGCAACAATGAGCAGTTCTTC.

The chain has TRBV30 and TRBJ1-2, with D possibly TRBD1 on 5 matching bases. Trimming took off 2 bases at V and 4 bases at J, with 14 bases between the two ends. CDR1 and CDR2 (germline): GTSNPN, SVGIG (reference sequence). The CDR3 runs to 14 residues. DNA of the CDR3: TGTGCCTGGAGTCCTTTGGGGGTGGGCTATGGCTACACCTTC. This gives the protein CAWSPLGVGYGYTF.

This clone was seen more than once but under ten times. The CDR3: CASSQQVGELFF. The CDR3 DNA reads TGTGCCAGCAGCCAACAGGTCGGGGAGCTGTTTTTT. The chain has TRBV5-4 and TRBJ2-2, with D possibly matching TRBD1 (5 bases). V was pared by 4 bases and J by 7 bases, with 8 bases between. Germline V gene data show CDR1 as SGHNT and CDR2 as YYREEE (reference sequence). The CDR3 is 12 amino acids.

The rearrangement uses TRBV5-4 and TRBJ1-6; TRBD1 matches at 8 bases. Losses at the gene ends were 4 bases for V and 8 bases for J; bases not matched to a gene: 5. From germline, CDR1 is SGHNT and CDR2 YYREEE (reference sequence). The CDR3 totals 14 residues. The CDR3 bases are TGTGCCAGCAGCGCGACAGGGGAATATTCACCCCTCCACTTT. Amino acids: CASSATGEYSPLHF. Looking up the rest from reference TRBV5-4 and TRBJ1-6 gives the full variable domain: ETGVTQSPTHLIKTRGQQVTLRCSSQSGHNTVSWYQQALGQGPQFIFQYYREEENGRGNFPPRFSGLQFPNYSSELNVNALELDDSALYLCASSATGEYSPLHFGNGTRLTVT.

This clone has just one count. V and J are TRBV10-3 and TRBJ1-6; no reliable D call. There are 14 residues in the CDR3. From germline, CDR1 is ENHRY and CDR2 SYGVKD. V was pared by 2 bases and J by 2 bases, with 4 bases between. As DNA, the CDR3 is TGTGCCATCAGTGAGGCAGCCTATAATTCACCCCTCCACTTT. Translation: CAISEAAYNSPLHF.

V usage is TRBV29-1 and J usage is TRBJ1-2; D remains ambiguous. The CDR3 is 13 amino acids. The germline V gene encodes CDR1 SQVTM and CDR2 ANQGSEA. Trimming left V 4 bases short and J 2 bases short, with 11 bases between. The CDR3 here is CSVVLGRNYGYTF. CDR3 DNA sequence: TGCAGCGTTGTATTAGGCAGAAACTATGGCTACACCTTC.

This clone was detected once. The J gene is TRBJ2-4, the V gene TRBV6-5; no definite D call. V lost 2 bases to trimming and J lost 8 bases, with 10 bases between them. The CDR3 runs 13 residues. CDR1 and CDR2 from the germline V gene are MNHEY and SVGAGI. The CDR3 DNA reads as TGTGCCAGCAGTTACAGCGTTAGAGACATTCAGTACTTC. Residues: CASSYSVRDIQYF.

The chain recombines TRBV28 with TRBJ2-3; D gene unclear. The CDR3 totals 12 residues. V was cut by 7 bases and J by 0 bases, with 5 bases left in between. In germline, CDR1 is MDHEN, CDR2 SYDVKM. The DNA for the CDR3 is TGTGCCAGCAAAGCTAGCACAGATACGCAGTATTTT. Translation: CASKASTDTQYF.